The 14 T cell receptor beta chains presented below share a single source sample, sequenced in a study of molecular identifiers for immune sequencing clone quantification. TCRdb recomputed calls from the PCR reads with MiXCR, one row per CDR3 protein. Here the sample spans roughly 630,000 distinct CDR3 sequences, roughly 25% being singletons. Sequenced sample: naive CD8+ T cells from blood, with Jurkat cell RNA spiked in. Subset described: FACS-sorted CD8+CD4-CCR7+CD45RA+ naive T cells. These receptors all come from a human donor in good health. Some libraries in this study had Jurkat cell RNA spiked in.

This clonotype was detected once. A far larger clone is one base from this, pointing to a likely read error. The chain couples TRBV7-2 to TRBJ1-1, with D maybe TRBD1 (6 bases). CDR1 and CDR2 (germline): SGHTA, FQGNSA. The CDR3 has 12 amino acids. V was shortened by 5 bases and J by 6 bases, with 10 bases between the two germline ends. CDR3 protein: CASSPEGAEAFF. The CDR3 coding sequence is TGTGCCAGCAGCCCGGAGGGGGCTGAAGCTTTCTTT. Full variable domain (outside the CDR3, taken from reference TRBV7-2 and TRBJ1-1): GAGVSQSPSNKVTEKGKDVELRCDPISGHTALYWYRQSLGQGLEFLIYFQGNSAPDKSGLPSDRFSAERTGGSVSTLTIQRTQQEDSAVYLCASSPEGAEAFFGQGTRLTVV.

The V gene is TRBV6-1, the J gene TRBJ2-5, with D unclear. Germline-derived CDR1 and CDR2 are MNHNS and SASEGT. CDR3 length: 14 residues. The V end was cut by 6 bases, the J end by 1 base, with 12 bases between. The CDR3 reads CASRGIGSQETQYF. CDR3 nucleotide sequence: TGTGCCAGCAGAGGGATCGGATCCCAAGAGACCCAGTACTTC.

This sequence joins TRBV28 and TRBJ2-7; D is undetermined. Germline assignment: CDR1 MDHEN and CDR2 SYDVKM. This CDR3 has 16 amino acids. The V and J ends lost 4 bases and 3 bases respectively, with 19 bases between them. For the CDR3, the DNA is TGTGCCAGCAGTTCCCCTGTCGACCGGAGCCTCTACGAGCAGTACTTC. Translating it yields CASSSPVDRSLYEQYF.

This clonotype was found a few times. One end of the junction is discordant with germline, which a read error may explain. The chain uses TRBV4-1 and TRBJ2-5, with D unclear. CDR1 and CDR2 from the germline V gene are MGHRA and YSYEKL. The CDR3 has 14 residues. In DNA form, the CDR3 reads TGCGCCAGCAGCCAAGTTCCAGACCAAGAGCCCCAGTACTTC. It yields the protein CASSQVPDQEPQYF.

With regard to this clonotype: A much larger clone differs by one base, so this may be a read error. J is TRBJ2-5 and V is TRBV12-3 or TRBV12-4; 15 nucleotides line up with TRBD2. The CDR3 covers 17 residues. CDR3 residues: CASSPGLAGGGGEPQYF. The CDR3, as DNA: TGTGCCAGCAGTCCGGGACTAGCGGGAGGCGGGGGAGAGCCCCAGTACTTC.

Concerning this clonotype: A read error is possible here, since a much larger clone lies one base away. As DNA, the CDR3 is TGTGCCGGCAGTTACGGTGTGTCAGATAATTCACCCCTCCACTTT. Translation gives CAGSYGVSDNSPLHF. This chain connects TRBV6-5 to TRBJ1-6; D is undetermined. CDR3 length equals 15 residues. Germline CDR1 MNHEY, CDR2 SVGAGI.

The chain joins TRBV20-1 to TRBJ2-7, with TRBD1 matching 10 bases. The CDR3 consists of 14 residues. Germline assignment: CDR1 DFQATT and CDR2 SNEGSKA (reference sequence). V trimming: 4 bases; J trimming: 0 bases; junction bases outside the gene matches: 3. The chain's CDR3 is CSANRDRGSYEQYF. CDR3 coding DNA: TGCAGTGCTAACCGGGACAGGGGCTCCTACGAGCAGTACTTC.

This clonotype showed up just once. Germline and junction disagree at one end, which may indicate a read error. In DNA form, the CDR3 reads TGTGTCTGGAGTAGGGACAGATCCGCCTACGAGCAGTACTTC. Protein: CVWSRDRSAYEQYF. The chain combines TRBV30 with TRBJ2-7; 7 bases are shared with TRBD1. Looked up from germline, CDR1 is GTSNPN and CDR2 is SVGIG (reference sequence). The CDR3 spans 14 residues.

With regard to this clonotype: The junction departs from the called germline gene at one end, perhaps through a read error. V gene TRBV28 combines with J gene TRBJ1-4; 7 bases match TRBD1. CDR3 length equals 16 residues. Germline V gene lookup returns CDR1 MDHEN and CDR2 SYDVKM. Here the CDR3 DNA reads TGTGCCAGTGTAGGGACAGATACTGCAACTAATGAAAAACTGATTTTT. Its translation: CASVGTDTATNEKLIF. Filled out from reference TRBV28 and TRBJ1-4, the complete variable domain reads DVKVTQSSRYLVKRTGEKVFLECVQDMDHENMFWYRQDPGLGLRLIYFSYDVKMKEKGDIPEGYSVSREKKERFSLILESASTNQTSMYLCASVGTDTATNEKLIFGSGTQLSVL.

This chain uses TRBV5-3 with TRBJ2-2, with a weak D call TRBD2 (5 bases). TRBV5-3 is an ORF, and what it does is uncertain. Between the trimmed V and J ends, which lost 8 bases and 7 bases, there was a span of 18 bases. The CDR3 is 14 amino acids. CDR3 amino acids: CASGTRGPVGELFF. The CDR3, as DNA: TGTGCCAGCGGTACGAGAGGGCCAGTCGGGGAGCTGTTTTTT.

J is TRBJ2-3 and V is TRBV7-3; D call uncertain. The CDR3 loop spans 14 amino acids. The germline V gene has CDR1 SGHTA and CDR2 FQGTGA. Trimming took 4 bases from V and 6 from J, leaving 14 bases between them. CDR3 amino acids: CASSSMDGGDTQYF. The CDR3 nucleotides read TGTGCCAGCAGCTCGATGGACGGCGGCGATACGCAGTATTTT.

Only a few counts were recorded for this clonotype. The V gene is TRBV25-1, the J gene TRBJ1-6; D gene ambiguous. The CDR3 runs 14 residues. Germline values: CDR1 MGHDK, CDR2 SYGVNS. Trimming cost V 0 bases and J 0 bases, with 0 bases left between them. DNA of the CDR3: TGTGCCAGCAGTGAATACTCCTATAATTCACCCCTCCACTTT. Translating gives CASSEYSYNSPLHF.

The table lists this clonotype with a few counts. A much larger clone lies a single base off, so this may be a read error. The V call is TRBV29-1, the J call TRBJ1-1, with 8 positions matching TRBD1. The germline CDR1 and CDR2 sequences are SQVTM and ANQGSEA. The V and J ends lost 6 bases and 7 bases, in that order; junction bases with no gene match: 13. This CDR3 has 14 residues. This CDR3 is CSVQGQGVMVEAFF. In nucleotides, the CDR3 is TGCAGCGTGCAAGGACAGGGAGTAATGGTTGAAGCTTTCTTT.

This clonotype was found a few times. A read error may be the cause here, since a much bigger clone is one base away. The V gene is TRBV5-1, the J gene TRBJ1-4, with no clear D. Germline V gene sequence: CDR1 SGHRS, CDR2 YFSETQ. CDR3 length equals 16 residues. CDR3 sequence: CASSLDRHTTNEKLIF. The DNA for the CDR3 is TGCGCCAGCAGCTTGGACAGACACACAACTAATGAAAAACTGATTTTT.